This passage covers 10 T cell receptor beta chains from one sample sequenced in a study of response to subunit inactivated influenza vaccine. TCRdb re-called the RT-PCR reads with MiXCR, one entry per CDR3 protein. The sample includes more than 600,000 distinct CDR3 sequences, less than 20% of them seen just once. The material sequenced was PBMCs from blood, taken roughly 5 days after vaccination. These receptors all stem from a man in his fifties who received an inactivated influenza vaccine.

The J gene is TRBJ2-7, the V gene TRBV10-3; a weak D match, TRBD1 (7 bases). Germline lookup yields CDR1 ENHRY and CDR2 SYGVKD. The CDR3 consists of 15 residues. The V end lost 11 bases, the J end lost 1 base, and 21 bases lay between the germline ends. The CDR3 DNA follows: TGTGCCGCTGGGGAGTGGGGGGACAGATCCTACGAGCAGTACTTC. It yields the protein CAAGEWGDRSYEQYF.

V gene TRBV12-3 or TRBV12-4 combines with J gene TRBJ1-5; a possible D gene is TRBD1 (5 bases). V shed 7 bases and J shed 2 bases, with 12 bases lying between them. The CDR3 has 14 residues. The CDR3 region has the DNA TGTGCCAGCACTACAGGCAATGGCAATCAGCCCCAGCATTTT. Its protein product is CASTTGNGNQPQHF.

This clonotype was observed a handful of times. This chain connects TRBV6-2 or TRBV6-3 to TRBJ2-7, with no clear D. V was trimmed by 6 bases and J by 4 bases, leaving 7 bases between them. Per the germline V gene, CDR1 is MNHEY and CDR2 is SVGEGT. The CDR3 totals 11 residues. The CDR3: CASRQAYEQYF. The DNA for the CDR3 is TGTGCCAGCAGGCAGGCTTACGAGCAGTACTTC.

This clonotype was counted a few times. The V gene is TRBV15, the J gene TRBJ2-3; the D gene is possibly TRBD2 (5 bases). Trimming removed 5 bases at V and 0 bases at J, with 15 bases between. Germline CDR1 is LNHNV and CDR2 is YYDKDF (reference sequence). The CDR3 has 16 amino acids. The CDR3 sequence: CATSQAGRRSTDTQYF. For the CDR3, the DNA is TGTGCCACCAGCCAGGCGGGCAGGCGAAGCACAGATACGCAGTATTTT.

This clonotype was observed a few times. The rearrangement joins TRBV14 to TRBJ1-6; no clear D gene. The CDR3 runs 13 residues. V was shortened by 3 bases and J by 7 bases, with 7 bases between the two germline ends. The germline gives CDR1 SGHDN, CDR2 FVKESK. This CDR3 reads CASSHTPNSPLHF. In nucleotides, the CDR3 is TGTGCCAGCAGCCACACACCCAATTCACCCCTCCACTTT.

The chain has TRBV7-2 and TRBJ2-7, with TRBD1 identical over 12 bases. This CDR3 is built from 14 residues. Germline trimming cut 7 bases from V and 3 bases from J; bases unmatched to any gene: 4. Germline V gene data show CDR1 as SGHTA and CDR2 as FQGNSA. Here the CDR3 reads CASTGQGASYEQYF. CDR3 nucleotides: TGTGCCAGCACGGGACAGGGGGCCAGCTACGAGCAGTACTTC. Supplemented by reference TRBV7-2 and TRBJ2-7, the full variable domain reads GAGVSQSPSNKVTEKGKDVELRCDPISGHTALYWYRQSLGQGLEFLIYFQGNSAPDKSGLPSDRFSAERTGGSVSTLTIQRTQQEDSAVYLCASTGQGASYEQYFGPGTRLTVT.

V gene TRBV5-1 combines with J gene TRBJ2-7, with D perhaps matching TRBD2 (6 bases). V was clipped by 0 bases and J by 2 bases, with 15 bases between them. The CDR3 has 16 amino acids. Germline loops: CDR1 SGHRS, CDR2 YFSETQ. CDR3 DNA: TGCGCCAGCAGCTTGGCCTTTGGGACTGGCGCCTACGAGCAGTACTTC. Translated, it gives CASSLAFGTGAYEQYF.

This sequence joins TRBV20-1 and TRBJ2-1; possibly TRBD1 for D (5 bases). The germline gives CDR1 DFQATT, CDR2 SNEGSKA (reference sequence). The CDR3 contains 17 residues. V shed 3 bases and J shed 7 bases, with 25 bases lying between them. CDR3 DNA: TGCAGTGCTAGCTCTTGGACAACTCCCTCCGGCGTGAATGAGCAGTTCTTC. It specifies CSASSWTTPSGVNEQFF.

This chain links TRBV9 with TRBJ2-1; 10 bases line up with TRBD1. There are 15 residues in the CDR3. V dropped 2 bases and J dropped 8; count of bases not matched to a gene: 7. CDR1 and CDR2 from the germline V gene are SGDLS and YYNGEE. The CDR3 DNA is TGTGCCAGCAGCGTCTTCGGGACAGGGGTCGATGAGCAGTTCTTC. It translates to CASSVFGTGVDEQFF.

The gene calls are TRBV25-1 and TRBJ1-1; D is perhaps TRBD1 (6 bases). V lost 6 bases and J lost 1, with 12 bases in between. CDR1 and CDR2 (germline): MGHDK, SYGVNS. There are 14 residues in the CDR3. DNA of the CDR3: TGTGCCAGCAGAGAGACAGGTCGGAACACTGAAGCTTTCTTT. This codes for CASRETGRNTEAFF.